Sequencing of this T cell receptor beta chain was carried out in a study of blood T cell repertoires in COVID-19 (TCRdb year 2020). Study-level background: Collaborator samples came from the United States, Italy and Spain and covered acute and convalescent phases of COVID-19. The repertoires were released in a freely available public database meant as a resource for research on the immune response to SARS-CoV-2. Samples came from the ongoing ImmuneRACE study (first 160 participants) plus 1,254 subjects from 6 global collaborators. Where available, HLA class I and class II types were taken from metadata supplied by the sample provider and were not determined by assay-based typing. Sample metadata almost always included a de-identified subject ID, COVID-19 status, age in years and sex. The prospective study material was composed of cDNA or gDNA derived from T cells, B-cell-depleted T cells, or PBMCs. The dataset comprised deeply sampled blood TCRbeta repertoires from subjects exposed to, actively infected with, or recovered from COVID-19.

Enrolling through a virtual design, the prospective study's participants ranged in age from roughly 18 to 89 years and lived across roughly 23 United States geographic areas. In the prospective study, cohorts were assigned on the basis of participant-reported clinical history obtained from a screening survey and a study questionnaire. Each participant in the prospective study had whole blood, serum and a nasopharyngeal or oropharyngeal swab collected by mobile phlebotomists. Prospective study participants could optionally give additional blood draws and questionnaires over a roughly two-month period. Before DNA extraction, prospective study blood samples were shipped either frozen or at room temperature. Comment on this clone: Its antigen target is currently unknown. No base quality information exists; no much larger clone differs at one position.

Beyond this particular receptor, the publication reports: The amount of clinical and demographic metadata varied by source and participant and was provided uncurated.

TCRbeta CDR3 regions were amplified from genomic DNA using the immunoSEQ Assay, a bias-controlled multiplex PCR. The authors' pipeline ran thus. The number of nucleated cells in each sample was estimated from the amplification of reference gene primers within the assay. To quantify the absolute abundance of each unique TCRbeta CDR3 rearrangement, sequence reads were collapsed and filtered. For each sample, productive Simpson clonality was calculated as the square root of Simpson's diversity index across productive rearrangements. The immuneACCESS repertoire file appears here via TCRdb, limited to in-frame rearrangements. These files lack a portion of the clones; in checked studies, under half of the deficit traces to unresolved V genes, and the cause of the others is not known. D and trimming were read from the DNA, whereas the V and J calls and clone size are those reported in that table. This sample holds around 200,000 clones; about nine tenths were observed only once. The top ten constitute around 3.8% of the sample.

At the junction V is shortened by 5 bases and J by 4 bases, with 23 bases in between. As encoded in the germline V gene, CDR1 is SGHTA while CDR2 is FQGNSA. The CDR3 sequence holds 17 residues, the cysteine and phenylalanine included. The only DNA kept is the CDR3, 51 bases in frame from the first base. This clonotype was obtained from a woman in her 40s with acute COVID-19. Sample: PBMCs or T cells enriched from blood (not recorded which). Recombination joined TRBV7-2 with TRBJ1-1; matching of 6 bases hints at TRBD1 as the D gene. The CDR3 here reads CASSRAGAGARSTEAFF. The DNA reads as follows: TGTGCCAGCAGCCGCGCAGGGGCGGGGGCGCGGAGCACTGAAGCTTTCTTT. Reference TRBV7-2 and TRBJ1-1 proteins supply the regions before and after the CDR3; the full variable domain is: GAGVSQSPSNKVTEKGKDVELRCDPISGHTALYWYRQSLGQGLEFLIYFQGNSAPDKSGLPSDRFSAERTGGSVSTLTIQRTQQEDSAVYLCASSRAGAGARSTEAFFGQGTRLTVV.